These T cell receptor beta chains were read from a single sample in a study of T cell repertoires and HLA-DP antigens. These receptors' antigens are unknown. Profiling relied on immunoSEQ multiplex PCR, and the TCRdb table lists in-frame clones only, not all of them. The table records approximately 86,000 clones, approximately 86% of them present only once. The sequenced sample consisted of CD4+ T cells from PBMCs. The receptors here all came from a man aged 50 or older in good health and CMV-seronegative. The CDR3 runs from the conserved cysteine through the conserved F or W. A D gene is named only where the DNA matches it firmly. Expanded clones are given a class, and other clones once, few, many or no size at all.

D,size,J,V,CDR3,DNA
TRBD2,NA,TRBJ2-7,TRBV19,CASKGGASGSESSYEQYF,TGTGCCAGTAAGGGGGGGGCTAGCGGGAGCGAGAGCTCCTACGAGCAGTACTTC
TRBD2,once,TRBJ2-1,TRBV9,CASSGVAGTNEQFF,TGTGCCAGCAGCGGAGTAGCGGGAACCAATGAGCAGTTCTTC
NA,NA,TRBJ1-1,TRBV19,CASTKDRKNTEAFF,TGTGCCAGTACCAAGGACAGAAAAAACACTGAAGCTTTCTTT
TRBD1,NA,TRBJ1-6,TRBV7-8,CASSNTGTGGSPLHF,TGTGCCAGCAGTAATACAGGGACAGGGGGTTCACCCCTCCACTTT
TRBD1,few,TRBJ1-6,TRBV6-1,CASTDRGNSPLHF,TGTGCCAGCACTGACAGGGGTAATTCACCCCTCCACTTT
NA,few,TRBJ2-5,TRBV6-5,CASSYRVRETQYF,TGTGCCAGCAGCTACAGGGTCCGGGAGACCCAGTACTTC
TRBD1,medium-sized,TRBJ2-7,TRBV7-8,CASSRGQGISYEQYF,TGTGCCAGCAGCCGTGGACAGGGCATCTCCTACGAGCAGTACTTC
TRBD1,NA,TRBJ2-2,TRBV5-1,CASSLVQGAGGELFF,TGCGCCAGCAGCTTGGTGCAGGGGGCCGGCGGGGAGCTGTTTTTT
NA,NA,TRBJ2-2,TRBV2,CASTTVDTGELFF,TGTGCCAGCACGACAGTGGACACCGGGGAGCTGTTTTTT
NA,NA,TRBJ2-6,TRBV14,CASSQAGANVLTF,TGTGCCAGCAGCCAAGCCGGGGCCAACGTCCTGACTTTC
NA,NA,TRBJ1-6,TRBV2,CASSEDLLYNSPLHF,TGTGCCAGCAGTGAGGACTTACTGTATAATTCACCCCTCCACTTT
NA,NA,TRBJ2-1,TRBV27,CASSLESGAYSYNEQFF,TGTGCCAGCAGTTTAGAGTCGGGGGCATACTCCTACAATGAGCAGTTCTTC
TRBD1,NA,TRBJ1-1,TRBV7-2,CASSLGQGVSTEAFF,TGTGCCAGCAGCTTAGGACAGGGCGTTTCCACTGAAGCTTTCTTT
TRBD1,NA,TRBJ1-1,TRBV11-3,CASSPRTRRGTEAFF,TGTGCCAGCAGCCCTCGTACTCGCAGGGGGACTGAAGCTTTCTTT
NA,NA,TRBJ2-7,TRBV7-9,CASSQGEARHEQYF,TGTGCCAGCAGCCAGGGGGAGGCTCGCCACGAGCAGTACTTC
NA,NA,TRBJ2-3,TRBV9,CASSVASMGADTQYF,TGTGCCAGCAGCGTAGCTAGTATGGGCGCAGATACGCAGTATTTT
NA,NA,TRBJ2-2,TRBV6-5,CASRRGGNVAGELFF,TGTGCCAGCAGACGGGGAGGAAACGTCGCCGGGGAGCTGTTTTTT
NA,NA,TRBJ1-1,TRBV5-4,CASLGRGSNTEAFF,TGTGCCTCCCTAGGGCGCGGGTCCAACACTGAAGCTTTCTTT